This entry concerns a single T cell receptor beta chain. Its antigen is not known. The authors reverse transcribed all of the isolated RNA, so sequencing captured expressed TCRB transcripts. Libraries were prepared by immunoSEQ multiplex PCR; TCRdb keeps only in-frame clonotypes and omits some of them. There are some 350,000 clones in the sample; approximately 13% occur only once, and over 0.014% lies in the top ten. Trimming removed 1 base at V and 7 bases at J, with 16 bases between. Germline V gene sequence: CDR1 SGHVS, CDR2 FNYEAQ. The CDR3 contains 16 residues. These data come from a study of beta chain features in type 1 diabetes. Regarding the study as a whole: Among all four CD4+ subsets, Type 1 diabetes patients had TCRB CDR3s that were moderately but significantly shorter. For patients and controls alike, PCR might favor shorter templates to the same degree.

The TCR originated in a young woman with type 1 diabetes. The sample taken for sequencing was naive CD4+ T cells from blood. The V gene is TRBV7-6, the J gene TRBJ2-2, with D possibly TRBD2 on 6 matching bases. CDR3 nucleotides: TGTGCCAGCAGCTTAGGGGCCCCGCGGGGTGGCGGGGAGCTGTTTTTT. Residues: CASSLGAPRGGGELFF.